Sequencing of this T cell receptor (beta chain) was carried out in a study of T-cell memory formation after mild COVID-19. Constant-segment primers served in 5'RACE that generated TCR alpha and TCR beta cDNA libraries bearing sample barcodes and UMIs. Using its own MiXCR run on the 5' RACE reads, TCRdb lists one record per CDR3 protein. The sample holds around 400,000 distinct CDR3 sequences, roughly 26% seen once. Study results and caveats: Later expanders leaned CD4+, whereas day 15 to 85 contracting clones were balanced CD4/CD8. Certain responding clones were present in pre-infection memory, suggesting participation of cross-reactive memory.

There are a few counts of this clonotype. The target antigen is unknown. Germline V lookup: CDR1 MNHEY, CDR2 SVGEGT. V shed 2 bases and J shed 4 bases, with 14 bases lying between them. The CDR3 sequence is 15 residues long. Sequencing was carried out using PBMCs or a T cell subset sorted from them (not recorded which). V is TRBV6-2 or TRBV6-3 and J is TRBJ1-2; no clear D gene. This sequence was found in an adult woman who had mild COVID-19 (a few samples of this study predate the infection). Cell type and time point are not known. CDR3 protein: CASSYPPSTSYGYTF. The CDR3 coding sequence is TGTGCCAGCAGTTACCCCCCCAGTACCAGCTATGGCTACACCTTC.